This TCR beta chain derives from a study of T-cell memory formation after mild COVID-19. V lost 3 bases to trimming and J lost 5 bases, with 10 bases between them. The CDR3 runs to 14 residues. Germline CDR1 SEHNR, CDR2 FQNEAQ (reference sequence). MiXCR, run by TCRdb on the 5' RACE reads, gives a single entry per CDR3 protein. The table has about 82,000 distinct CDR3 sequences, approximately 15% seen once; the top ten hold around two fifths. This TCR was sampled from a man aged 18-30 years who had mild COVID-19 (a few samples of this study predate the infection). Cell type and time point are not known. The sequencing input was PBMCs or a T cell subset sorted from them (not recorded which). The rearrangement joins TRBV7-9 to TRBJ2-2; D ambiguous. The CDR3 reads CASSFFISTGELFF. Here the CDR3 DNA reads TGTGCCAGCAGCTTCTTTATCTCTACCGGGGAGCTGTTTTTT.